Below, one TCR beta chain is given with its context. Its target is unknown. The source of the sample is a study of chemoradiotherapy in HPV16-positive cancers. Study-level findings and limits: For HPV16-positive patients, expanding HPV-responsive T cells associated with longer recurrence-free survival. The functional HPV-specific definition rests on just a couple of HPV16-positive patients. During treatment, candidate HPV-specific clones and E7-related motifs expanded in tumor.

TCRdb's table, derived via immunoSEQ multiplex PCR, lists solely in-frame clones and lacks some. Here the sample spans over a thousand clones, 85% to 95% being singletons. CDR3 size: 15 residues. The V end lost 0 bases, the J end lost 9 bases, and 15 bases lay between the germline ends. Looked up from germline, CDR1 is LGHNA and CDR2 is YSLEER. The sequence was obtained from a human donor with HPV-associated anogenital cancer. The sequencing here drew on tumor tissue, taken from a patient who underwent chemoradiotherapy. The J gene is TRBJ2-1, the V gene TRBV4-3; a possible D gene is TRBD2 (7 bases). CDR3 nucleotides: TGCGCCAGCAGCCAAGATTGGGGGGGGGCTTTTGAGCAGTTCTTC. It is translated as CASSQDWGGAFEQFF.